This TCR beta chain was obtained from a study of blood T cell repertoires in COVID-19. Study details: Both acute and convalescent COVID-19 samples were obtained from the United States, Italy and Spain.

This clone has just one count. Libraries were prepared by immunoSEQ multiplex PCR; TCRdb keeps only in-frame clonotypes and omits some of them. The sample includes around 90,000 clones, roughly four fifths of them seen just once. The source is a human donor in a cohort sampled during active COVID-19. Sequences were obtained from peripheral blood.

The CDR3 region is CASSLVAGAPTEAFF. For the CDR3, the DNA is TGTGCCAGCAGCTTGGTGGCAGGGGCGCCCACTGAAGCTTTCTTT. This chain links TRBV5-5 with TRBJ1-1; possibly TRBD1 for D (6 bases). In germline, CDR1 is SGHKS, CDR2 YYEKEE (reference sequence). This CDR3 spans 15 amino acids. Deletions cut 0 bases from V and 4 bases from J, with 13 bases between.